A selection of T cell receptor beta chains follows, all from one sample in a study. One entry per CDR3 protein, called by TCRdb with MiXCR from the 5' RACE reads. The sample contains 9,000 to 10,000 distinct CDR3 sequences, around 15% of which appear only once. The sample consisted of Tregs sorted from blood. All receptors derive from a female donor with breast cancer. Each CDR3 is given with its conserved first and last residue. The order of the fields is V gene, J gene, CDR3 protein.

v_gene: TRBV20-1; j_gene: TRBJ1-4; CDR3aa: CSAKGGVEKLFF
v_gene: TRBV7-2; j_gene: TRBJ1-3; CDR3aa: CASSLKQGNTIYF
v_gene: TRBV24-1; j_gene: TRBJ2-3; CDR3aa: CATSDPGLAGFAQYF
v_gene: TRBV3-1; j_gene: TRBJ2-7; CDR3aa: CASSPMTIPYEQYF
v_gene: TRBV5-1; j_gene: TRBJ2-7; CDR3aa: CASSQGQGKSYEQYF
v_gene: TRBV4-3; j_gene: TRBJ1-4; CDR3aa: CASSPSRFGGKLFF
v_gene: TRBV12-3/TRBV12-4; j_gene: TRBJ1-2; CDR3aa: CASSLGARGYTF
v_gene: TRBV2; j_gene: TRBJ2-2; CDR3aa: CASSDFEVAGELFF
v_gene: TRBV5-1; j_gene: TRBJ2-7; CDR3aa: CASSPGTAYEQYF
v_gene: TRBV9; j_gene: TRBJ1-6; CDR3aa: CASSGQGDHSPLHF
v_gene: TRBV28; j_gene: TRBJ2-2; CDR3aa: CASRAGNTGELFF
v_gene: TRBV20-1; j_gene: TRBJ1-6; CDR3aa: CSASRSTRGLGSPLHF
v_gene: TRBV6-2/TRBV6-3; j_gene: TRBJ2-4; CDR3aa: CASRDRQSAKNIQYF
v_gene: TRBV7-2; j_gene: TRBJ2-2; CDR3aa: CASSLPTGRVTGELFF